The 31 T cell receptor beta chains presented below share a single source sample, sequenced in a study of regulatory dendritic cells for organ transplantation. Method: immunoSEQ multiplex PCR; TCRdb's copy keeps in-frame clones and lacks some. This table holds approximately 10,000 clones, approximately 84% found once. Allogeneic regulatory or mature dendritic cells were co-cultured for approximately 5 days with CFSE-labeled sorted T cells at 1:10. The antigens of these receptors remain unknown. The sequencing input was memory CD4+ T cells from blood cultured with dendritic cells. Stated subset: CD45RO+ memory T cells. Receptors were obtained from a human donor in good health.

This clone was counted between two and nine times. The chain employs TRBV9 and TRBJ2-5, with 11 bases matching TRBD2. From germline, CDR1 is SGDLS and CDR2 YYNGEE. The CDR3 covers 15 residues. Trimming removed 4 bases from V and 5 bases from J; junction bases left unmatched: 7. CDR3 sequence (DNA): TGTGCCAGCAGCAATAGCGGGAGGGTAGGGGAGACCCAGTACTTC. It translates to CASSNSGRVGETQYF.

This sequence joins TRBV7-2 and TRBJ2-7; D is unresolved. Trimming took off 1 base at V and 3 bases at J, with 4 bases between the two ends. The CDR3 is 12 residues long. Germline V CDR1 and CDR2: SGHTA, FQGNSA. This CDR3 is CASSLEDYEQYF. The CDR3 bases are TGTGCCAGCAGCTTAGAAGACTACGAGCAGTACTTC.

The chain joins TRBV7-3 to TRBJ2-5; D is unclear. This CDR3 has 13 amino acids. Germline values: CDR1 SGHTA, CDR2 FQGTGA. V lost 5 bases, J lost 1 base, and 8 bases lay in between. The CDR3 DNA is TGTGCCAGCAGCCGAGCGTCCCAAGAGACCCAGTACTTC. Residues: CASSRASQETQYF.

The V gene is TRBV4-3, the J gene TRBJ2-1; TRBD2 matches 8 bases. Losses at the gene ends were 0 bases for V and 4 bases for J; bases not matched to a gene: 5. The CDR3 is 16 residues long. Germline CDR1 reads LGHNA; CDR2 reads YSLEER. CDR3 loop: CASSQDVASGYNEQFF. In DNA form, the CDR3 reads TGCGCCAGCAGCCAAGATGTCGCTAGCGGGTACAATGAGCAGTTCTTC.

This chain links TRBV19 with TRBJ2-1, with 9 bases aligning to TRBD2. The J segment lost 8 bases and the V segment lost 4 bases, leaving 9 bases of the junction unmatched. The CDR3 sequence is 15 residues long. The germline V gene encodes CDR1 LNHDA and CDR2 SQIVND (reference sequence). The CDR3 protein is CASSSAGGPIDEQFF. For the CDR3, the DNA is TGTGCCAGTAGTAGTGCGGGAGGGCCTATAGATGAGCAGTTCTTC.

The chain has TRBV4-3 and TRBJ2-7; TRBD2 matches at 7 bases. This CDR3 comprises 14 residues. The V and J ends lost 0 bases and 4 bases, in that order; junction bases with no gene match: 3. Germline values: CDR1 LGHNA, CDR2 YSLEER. The chain's CDR3 is CASSQDISGYEQYF. The CDR3 bases are TGCGCCAGCAGCCAAGACATTAGCGGGTACGAGCAGTACTTC.

The genes are TRBV13 and TRBJ2-7; the D gene is possibly TRBD2 (6 bases). The CDR3 length is 16 residues. Germline assignment: CDR1 PRHDT and CDR2 FYEKMQ (reference sequence). The germline V and J ends were trimmed by 5 bases and 7 bases, with 24 bases remaining between them. CDR3 loop: CASSPFEGSGFLEQYF. DNA of the CDR3: TGTGCCAGCAGCCCTTTCGAGGGGAGCGGGTTTTTAGAGCAGTACTTC. Using reference TRBV13 and TRBJ2-7 for the parts outside the CDR3, the full variable domain is AAGVIQSPRHLIKEKRETATLKCYPIPRHDTVYWYQQGPGQDPQFLISFYEKMQSDKGSIPDRFSAQQFSDYHSELNMSSLELGDSALYFCASSPFEGSGFLEQYFGPGTRLTVT.

The chain joins TRBV5-4 to TRBJ2-3; D is possibly TRBD2 (7 bases). Trimming took off 1 base at V and 0 bases at J, with 12 bases between the two ends. Germline loops: CDR1 SGHNT, CDR2 YYREEE (reference sequence). The CDR3 totals 16 residues. The CDR3 here is CASSLIGGPSTDTQYF. The CDR3 bases are TGTGCCAGCAGCTTGATCGGGGGGCCCAGCACAGATACGCAGTATTTT.

The rearrangement links TRBV13 to TRBJ1-2; maybe TRBD1 (6 bases). CDR1 and CDR2 from the germline V gene are PRHDT and FYEKMQ (reference sequence). This CDR3 is built from 13 residues. With 2 bases removed from V and 6 bases from J, the gap between germline ends came to 10 bases. As DNA, the CDR3 is TGTGCCAGCAGCTTAACAGGGCTCGATGGCTACACCTTC. Protein product: CASSLTGLDGYTF.

The gene calls are TRBV29-1 and TRBJ2-1; 10 positions agree with TRBD1. This CDR3 contains 14 residues. CDR1 is SQVTM and CDR2 is ANQGSEA in the germline V gene. V lost 6 bases and J lost 6; bases outside the gene matches: 8. As DNA, the CDR3 is TGCAGCGTCCGACAGGGGGCGCGGGTCAATGAGCAGTTCTTC. Its translation: CSVRQGARVNEQFF.

This clone is medium-sized by share. The V call is TRBV6-5, the J call TRBJ1-1; TRBD1 agrees at 10 bases. The CDR3 is 13 residues long. V lost 6 bases to trimming and J lost 5 bases; unmatched junction nucleotides: 3. Germline V gene sequence: CDR1 MNHEY, CDR2 SVGAGI. This CDR3 reads CASRRQGATEAFF. The CDR3 bases are TGTGCCAGCAGAAGACAGGGGGCAACTGAAGCTTTCTTT.

This chain's CDR3 is CASSQDLTRSGIPNEQFF. CDR3 DNA sequence: TGCGCCAGCAGCCAAGACCTCACCAGAAGCGGGATACCCAATGAGCAGTTCTTC. The V and J genes are TRBV4-3 and TRBJ2-1, with 7 nucleotides matching TRBD2. The CDR3 is 18 residues long. Germline V CDR1 and CDR2: LGHNA, YSLEER. V lost 0 bases and J lost 6; bases outside the gene matches: 14.

The V gene is TRBV5-5, the J gene TRBJ2-3; D is possibly TRBD2 (6 bases). Per germline, CDR1 SGHKS and CDR2 YYEKEE (reference sequence). The CDR3 spans 16 residues. V lost 2 bases and J lost 3, with 16 bases in between. CDR3 amino acids: CASSLGAREWTDTQYF. The CDR3 nucleotides read TGTGCCAGCAGCTTAGGGGCCCGGGAGTGGACAGATACGCAGTATTTT.

The rearrangement links TRBV7-2 to TRBJ1-1, with 7 bases aligning to TRBD1. CDR3 length: 16 residues. The junction had 10 bases not matched to a gene; V was cut back by 6 bases and J by 0 bases. Looked up from germline, CDR1 is SGHTA and CDR2 is FQGNSA. CDR3 residues: CASRGFRGEMNTEAFF. CDR3 DNA sequence: TGTGCCAGCAGGGGGTTCAGGGGGGAGATGAACACTGAAGCTTTCTTT.

The chain couples TRBV11-2 to TRBJ2-3, with D maybe TRBD1 (5 bases). The germline V and J ends were trimmed by 0 bases and 8 bases, with 9 bases remaining between them. Germline assignment: CDR1 SGHAT and CDR2 FQNNGV. This CDR3 has 13 residues. The CDR3 nucleotides are TGTGCCAGCAGCTTAGACAGGGCCCGTACGCAGTATTTT. This translates into CASSLDRARTQYF.

This chain joins TRBV6-5 and TRBJ2-7; 10 bases agree with TRBD1. The CDR3 is 15 residues long. CDR1 is MNHEY and CDR2 is SVGAGI in the germline V gene. V shed 1 base, J shed 4 bases, and the junction held 4 bases outside the gene matches. CDR3 residues: CASSYYGQGGYEQYF. The CDR3 coding sequence is TGTGCCAGCAGTTACTACGGACAGGGGGGGTACGAGCAGTACTTC.

The rearrangement joins TRBV6-1 to TRBJ2-5; no reliable D call. The CDR3 is 13 amino acids. Germline V gene data show CDR1 as MNHNS and CDR2 as SASEGT. Trimming cost V 6 bases and J 7 bases, with 15 bases left between them. Written as DNA, the CDR3 is TGTGCCAGCAGCCCCGGAAGGTCGGGGACCCAGTACTTC. This encodes CASSPGRSGTQYF.

The J gene is TRBJ2-7, the V gene TRBV5-4, with D perhaps matching TRBD1 or TRBD2 (5 bases each). Germline assignment: CDR1 SGHNT and CDR2 YYREEE (reference sequence). The V end was cut by 4 bases, the J end by 5 bases, with 19 bases between. This CDR3 has 15 residues. The CDR3 nucleotides are TGTGCCAGCAGCGCGAACCGGGGCAGGTCGGACGAGCAGTACTTC. It yields the protein CASSANRGRSDEQYF.

This chain uses TRBV11-3 with TRBJ2-6; D gene ambiguous. This CDR3 region has 18 residues. CDR1 is SGHNT, CDR2 YENEEA, per germline. Between the trimmed V and J ends, which lost 5 bases and 5 bases, there was a span of 22 bases. CDR3 region: CASSVLPDRQSRANVLTF. The CDR3 nucleotides are TGTGCCAGCAGCGTCTTGCCCGATCGACAAAGTCGGGCCAACGTCCTGACTTTC.

Only a few counts were recorded for this clone. This CDR3 reads CASSLQDRGRFF. CDR3 in DNA: TGTGCCAGCAGCCTTCAGGACAGGGGTCGGTTCTTC. The V and J genes are TRBV7-2 and TRBJ2-1; TRBD1 matches at 9 bases. Germline values: CDR1 SGHTA, CDR2 FQGNSA. The CDR3 extends over 12 amino acids. V trimming: 5 bases; J trimming: 15 bases; junction bases outside the gene matches: 8.

The chain joins TRBV29-1 to TRBJ2-6; weak D call: TRBD1 (5 bases). V lost 1 base, J lost 1 base, and 11 bases lay in between. Per germline, CDR1 SQVTM and CDR2 ANQGSEA. This CDR3 contains 16 residues. The CDR3 reads CSVEAPPGSGANVLTF. CDR3 coding DNA: TGCAGCGTTGAAGCCCCGCCAGGGTCTGGGGCCAACGTCCTGACTTTC.

This clone was seen only once. The genes are TRBV28 and TRBJ2-5, with a possible D match to TRBD2 (5 bases). Per the germline V gene, CDR1 is MDHEN and CDR2 is SYDVKM. The CDR3 runs to 14 residues. V gave up 1 base and J gave up 4 bases, with 10 bases separating them. CDR3 in DNA: TGTGCCAGCAGTTTATATTGGGAGAGAGAGACCCAGTACTTC. This codes for CASSLYWERETQYF.

This chain links TRBV27 with TRBJ2-7, with 8 bases identical to TRBD1. The CDR3 is made up of 14 amino acids. CDR1 is MNHEY, CDR2 SMNVEV, per germline (reference sequence). V lost 6 bases, J lost 6 bases, and 10 bases stayed unmatched. CDR3 sequence: CASRGGQGFSEQYF. Written as DNA, the CDR3 is TGTGCCAGCAGAGGAGGACAGGGTTTCAGCGAGCAGTACTTC.

This rearrangement joins TRBV7-8 to TRBJ2-3, with D possibly matching TRBD2 (6 bases). CDR1 is SGHVS and CDR2 is FQNEAQ in the germline V gene. The germline V and J ends were trimmed by 0 bases and 4 bases, with 17 bases remaining between them. CDR3 length equals 17 residues. In DNA, the CDR3 is TGTGCCAGCAGCTTAGCTCTGGCGGGAAAGTTGGCAGATACGCAGTATTTT. This gives the protein CASSLALAGKLADTQYF.

The CDR3 loop is CASSSVQGYSPNQETQYF. CDR3 coding DNA: TGTGCCAGCAGCTCCGTACAGGGCTACTCGCCGAACCAAGAGACCCAGTACTTC. The chain employs TRBV5-8 and TRBJ2-5; a weak D match, TRBD1 (6 bases). Between the trimmed V and J ends, which lost 3 bases and 0 bases, there was a span of 21 bases. CDR3 length equals 18 residues. In germline, CDR1 is SGHTS, CDR2 YDEGEE.

The chain couples TRBV4-3 to TRBJ2-7; D is unresolved. Trimming took off 3 bases at V and 3 bases at J, with 9 bases between the two ends. Germline V gives CDR1 LGHNA, CDR2 YSLEER. There are 13 residues in the CDR3. In DNA, the CDR3 is TGCGCCAGCAGCCAGCGGACGGGCTACGAGCAGTACTTC. Residues: CASSQRTGYEQYF.

The gene calls are TRBV6-5 and TRBJ2-6, with D perhaps matching TRBD2 (6 bases). The CDR3 runs to 16 residues. Germline CDR1 is MNHEY and CDR2 is SVGAGI. The germline V and J ends were trimmed by 0 bases and 0 bases, with 6 bases remaining between them. The CDR3 DNA reads TGTGCCAGCAGTTACTCGGAGGGCTCTGGGGCCAACGTCCTGACTTTC. This sequence encodes CASSYSEGSGANVLTF.

This sequence joins TRBV7-3 and TRBJ1-2; 9 bases fit TRBD1. The CDR3 runs 13 residues. J was trimmed by 7 bases and V by 4 bases; bases with no gene match: 4. Germline V CDR1 and CDR2: SGHTA, FQGTGA. The CDR3 here is CASSSTGGGGYTF. CDR3 DNA: TGTGCCAGCAGCTCAACAGGGGGCGGTGGCTACACCTTC.

The chain has TRBV10-2 and TRBJ2-7; D uncertain. V was shortened by 2 bases and J by 1 base, with 12 bases between the two germline ends. This CDR3 has 15 residues. Germline V gene lookup returns CDR1 WSHSY and CDR2 SAAADI. The CDR3 spells CASSEINSVSYEQYF. CDR3 nucleotide sequence: TGCGCCAGCAGTGAGATTAACAGCGTATCCTACGAGCAGTACTTC.

The chain employs TRBV12-5 and TRBJ1-1, with 7 bases that match TRBD1. The germline V gene has CDR1 LGHNT and CDR2 FRNRAP. The V segment lost 2 bases and the J segment 1 base; nucleotides outside the gene matches: 16. The CDR3 has 19 amino acids. CDR3: CASGLHQGGSGRKNTEAFF. CDR3 nucleotides: TGTGCTAGTGGTTTGCATCAGGGGGGGTCGGGTCGGAAGAACACTGAAGCTTTCTTT.

The J gene is TRBJ1-1, the V gene TRBV5-1; D might be TRBD1 (5 bases). With 7 bases removed from V and 3 bases from J, the gap between germline ends came to 19 bases. This CDR3 region has 15 residues. The V gene's germline CDR1 is SGHRS and CDR2 YFSETQ. The CDR3 DNA is TGCGCCAGCTGGGGCCCGGAGGGAACTTACACTGAAGCTTTCTTT. Protein sequence: CASWGPEGTYTEAFF.